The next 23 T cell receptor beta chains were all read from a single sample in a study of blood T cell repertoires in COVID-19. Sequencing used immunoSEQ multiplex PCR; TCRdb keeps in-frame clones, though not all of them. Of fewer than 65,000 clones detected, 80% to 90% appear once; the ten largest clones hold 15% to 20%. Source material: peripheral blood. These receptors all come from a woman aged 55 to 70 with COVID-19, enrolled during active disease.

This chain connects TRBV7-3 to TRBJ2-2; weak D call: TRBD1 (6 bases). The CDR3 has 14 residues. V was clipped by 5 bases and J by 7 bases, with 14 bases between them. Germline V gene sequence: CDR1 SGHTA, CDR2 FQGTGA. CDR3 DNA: TGTGCCAGCAGCACAACAGGGTTTATCGGGGAGCTGTTTTTT. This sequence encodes CASSTTGFIGELFF.

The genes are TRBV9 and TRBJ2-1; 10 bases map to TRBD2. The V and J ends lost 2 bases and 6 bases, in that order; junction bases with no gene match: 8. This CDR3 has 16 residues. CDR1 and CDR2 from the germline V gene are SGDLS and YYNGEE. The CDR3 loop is CASSVLAGGEPNEQFF. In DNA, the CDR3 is TGTGCCAGCAGCGTTTTAGCGGGAGGTGAGCCCAATGAGCAGTTCTTC. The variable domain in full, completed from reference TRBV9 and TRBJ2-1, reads DSGVTQTPKHLITATGQRVTLRCSPRSGDLSVYWYQQSLDQGLQFLIQYYNGEERAKGNILERFSAQQFPDLHSELNLSSLELGDSALYFCASSVLAGGEPNEQFFGPGTRLTVL.

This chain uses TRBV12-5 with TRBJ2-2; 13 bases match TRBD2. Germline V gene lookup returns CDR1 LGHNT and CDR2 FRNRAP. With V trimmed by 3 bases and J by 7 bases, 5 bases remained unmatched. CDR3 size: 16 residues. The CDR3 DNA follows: TGTGCTAGTGGTTTAGGGACTAGCGGGATTGTCGGGGAGCTGTTTTTT. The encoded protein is CASGLGTSGIVGELFF.

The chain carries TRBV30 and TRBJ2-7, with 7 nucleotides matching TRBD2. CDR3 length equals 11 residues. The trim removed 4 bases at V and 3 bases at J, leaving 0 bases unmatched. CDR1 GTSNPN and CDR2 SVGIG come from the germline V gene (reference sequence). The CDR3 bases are TGTGCCTGGACGGGAGGCTACGAGCAGTACTTC. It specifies CAWTGGYEQYF.

CDR3 residues: CASSLLAGVNSYEQYF. The DNA for the CDR3 is TGTGCCAGCAGTTTGCTAGCGGGAGTAAACTCCTACGAGCAGTACTTC. The chain carries TRBV28 and TRBJ2-7; 10 bases map to TRBD2. V lost 3 bases, J lost 0 bases, and 5 bases stayed unmatched. The CDR3 extends over 16 amino acids. Germline V lookup: CDR1 MDHEN, CDR2 SYDVKM. Supplemented by reference TRBV28 and TRBJ2-7, the full variable domain reads DVKVTQSSRYLVKRTGEKVFLECVQDMDHENMFWYRQDPGLGLRLIYFSYDVKMKEKGDIPEGYSVSREKKERFSLILESASTNQTSMYLCASSLLAGVNSYEQYFGPGTRLTVT.

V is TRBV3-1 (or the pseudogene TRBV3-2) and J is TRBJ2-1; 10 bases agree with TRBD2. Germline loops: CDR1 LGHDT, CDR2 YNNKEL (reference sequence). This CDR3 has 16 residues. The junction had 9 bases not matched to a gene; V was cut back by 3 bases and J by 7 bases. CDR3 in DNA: TGTGCCAGCAGCCAGGCAACTAGCGGGATGGGTAATGAGCAGTTCTTC. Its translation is CASSQATSGMGNEQFF.

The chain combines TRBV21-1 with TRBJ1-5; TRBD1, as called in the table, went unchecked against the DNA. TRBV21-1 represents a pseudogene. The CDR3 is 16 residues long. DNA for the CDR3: TGTGCCAGCAGGGGGGTACAGGGAAGAAGCAATCAGCCCCAGCATTTT. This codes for CASRGVQGRSNQPQHF.

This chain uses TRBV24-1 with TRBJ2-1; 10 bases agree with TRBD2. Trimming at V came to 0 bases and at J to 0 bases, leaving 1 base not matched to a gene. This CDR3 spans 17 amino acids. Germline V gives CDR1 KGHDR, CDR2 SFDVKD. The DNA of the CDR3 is TGTGCCACCAGTGATTTGGCTAGCGGGAGCTCCTACAATGAGCAGTTCTTC. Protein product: CATSDLASGSSYNEQFF.

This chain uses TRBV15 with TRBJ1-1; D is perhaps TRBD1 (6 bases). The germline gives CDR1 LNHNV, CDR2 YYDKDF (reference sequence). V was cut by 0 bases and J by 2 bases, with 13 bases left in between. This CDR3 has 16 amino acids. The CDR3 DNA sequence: TGTGCCACCAGCAGAGATGGGGGGGGCTTTAACACTGAAGCTTTCTTT. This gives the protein CATSRDGGGFNTEAFF.

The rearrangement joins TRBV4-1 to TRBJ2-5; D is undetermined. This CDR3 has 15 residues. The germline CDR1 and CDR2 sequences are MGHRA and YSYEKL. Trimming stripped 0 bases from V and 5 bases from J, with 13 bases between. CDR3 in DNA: TGCGCCAGCAGCCAAGATGCGACTCTCCCCGAGACCCAGTACTTC. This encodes CASSQDATLPETQYF.

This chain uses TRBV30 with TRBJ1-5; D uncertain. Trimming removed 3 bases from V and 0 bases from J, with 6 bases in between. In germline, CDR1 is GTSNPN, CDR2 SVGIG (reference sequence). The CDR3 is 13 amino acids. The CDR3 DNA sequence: TGTGCCTGGAGGCAGAATAGCAATCAGCCCCAGCATTTT. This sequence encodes CAWRQNSNQPQHF.

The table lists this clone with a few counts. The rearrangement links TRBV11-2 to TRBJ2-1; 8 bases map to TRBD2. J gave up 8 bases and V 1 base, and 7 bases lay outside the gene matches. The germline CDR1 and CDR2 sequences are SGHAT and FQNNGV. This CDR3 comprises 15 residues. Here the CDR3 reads CASSLAGGPGDEQFF. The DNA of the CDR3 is TGTGCCAGCAGCTTAGCGGGAGGGCCGGGCGATGAGCAGTTCTTC. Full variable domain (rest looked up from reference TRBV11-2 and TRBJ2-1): EAGVAQSPRYKIIEKRQSVAFWCNPISGHATLYWYQQILGQGPKLLIQFQNNGVVDDSQLPKDRFSAERLKGVDSTLKIQPAKLEDSAVYLCASSLAGGPGDEQFFGPGTRLTVL.

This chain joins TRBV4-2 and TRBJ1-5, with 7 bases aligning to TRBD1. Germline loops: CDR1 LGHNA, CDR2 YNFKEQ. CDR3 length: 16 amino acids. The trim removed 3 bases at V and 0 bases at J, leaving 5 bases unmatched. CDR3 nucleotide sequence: TGTGCCAGCAGCCAGACAGGGACCTATAGCAATCAGCCCCAGCATTTT. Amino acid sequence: CASSQTGTYSNQPQHF.

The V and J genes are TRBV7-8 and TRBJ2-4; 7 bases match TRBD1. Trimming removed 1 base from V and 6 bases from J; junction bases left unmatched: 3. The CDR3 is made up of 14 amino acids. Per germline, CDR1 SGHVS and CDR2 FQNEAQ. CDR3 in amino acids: CASSLETGSNIQYF. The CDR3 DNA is TGTGCCAGCAGCTTAGAGACAGGGTCAAACATTCAGTACTTC.

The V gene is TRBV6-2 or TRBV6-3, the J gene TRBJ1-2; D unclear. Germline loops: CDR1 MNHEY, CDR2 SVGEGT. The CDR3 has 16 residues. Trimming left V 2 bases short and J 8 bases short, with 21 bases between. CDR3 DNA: TGTGCCAGCAGTTACCCGATCCCCAGGCGTCGAGGGGGCTACACCTTC. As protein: CASSYPIPRRRGGYTF.

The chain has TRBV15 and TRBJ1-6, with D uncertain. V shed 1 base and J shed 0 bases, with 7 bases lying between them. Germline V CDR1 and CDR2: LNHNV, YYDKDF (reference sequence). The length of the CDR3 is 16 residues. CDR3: CATSRGEGSYNSPLHF. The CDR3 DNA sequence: TGTGCCACCAGCAGAGGAGAGGGCTCCTATAATTCACCCCTCCACTTT.

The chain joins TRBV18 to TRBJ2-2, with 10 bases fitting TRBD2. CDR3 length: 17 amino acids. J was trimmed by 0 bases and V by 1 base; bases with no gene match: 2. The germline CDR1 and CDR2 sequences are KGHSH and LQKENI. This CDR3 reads CASSPLAGGSNTGELFF. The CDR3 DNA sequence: TGTGCCAGCTCACCACTAGCGGGAGGATCGAACACCGGGGAGCTGTTTTTT.

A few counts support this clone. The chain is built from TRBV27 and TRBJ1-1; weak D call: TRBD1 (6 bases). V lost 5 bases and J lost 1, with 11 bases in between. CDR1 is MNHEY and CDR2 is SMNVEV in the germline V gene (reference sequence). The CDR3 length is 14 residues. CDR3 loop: CASSPRRGNTEAFF. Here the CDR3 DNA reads TGTGCCAGCAGTCCCCGCAGGGGGAACACTGAAGCTTTCTTT.

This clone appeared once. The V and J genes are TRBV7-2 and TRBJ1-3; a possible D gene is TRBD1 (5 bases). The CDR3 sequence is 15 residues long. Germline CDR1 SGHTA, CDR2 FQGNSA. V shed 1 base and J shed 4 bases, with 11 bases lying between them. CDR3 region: CASSLGGPNGNTIYF. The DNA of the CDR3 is TGTGCCAGCAGCTTAGGGGGCCCTAACGGAAACACCATATATTTT.

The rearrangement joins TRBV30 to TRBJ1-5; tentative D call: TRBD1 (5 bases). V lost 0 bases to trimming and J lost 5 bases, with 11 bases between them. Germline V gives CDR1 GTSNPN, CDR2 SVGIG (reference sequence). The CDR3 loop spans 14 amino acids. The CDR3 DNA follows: TGTGCCTGGAGTGTCTCGTCGGGGGATCAGCCCCAGCATTTT. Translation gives CAWSVSSGDQPQHF.

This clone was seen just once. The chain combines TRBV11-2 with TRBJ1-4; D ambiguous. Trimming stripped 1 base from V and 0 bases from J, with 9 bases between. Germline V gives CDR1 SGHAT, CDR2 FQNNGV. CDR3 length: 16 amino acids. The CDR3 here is CASSLGVQATNEKLFF. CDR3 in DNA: TGTGCCAGCAGCTTAGGGGTGCAGGCAACTAATGAAAAACTGTTTTTT.

CDR3 sequence reads: CASSYSRRGTDTQYF. Written as DNA, the CDR3 is TGTGCCAGCAGTTACTCGAGGCGGGGCACAGATACGCAGTATTTT. The chain links TRBV6-5 to TRBJ2-3, with D maybe TRBD2 (5 bases). The length of the CDR3 is 15 residues. V dropped 0 bases and J dropped 1 base, with 8 bases sitting between them. CDR1 is MNHEY and CDR2 is SVGAGI in the germline V gene.

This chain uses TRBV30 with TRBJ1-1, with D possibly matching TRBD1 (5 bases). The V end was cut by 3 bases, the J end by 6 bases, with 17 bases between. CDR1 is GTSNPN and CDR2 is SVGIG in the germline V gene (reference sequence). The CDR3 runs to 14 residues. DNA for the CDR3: TGTGCCTGGAGGGGTGGGGGGACGTCCGCTGAAGCTTTCTTT. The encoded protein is CAWRGGGTSAEAFF.